These 19 T cell receptor beta chains originate from one sample sequenced in a study of blood T cell repertoires in COVID-19. Only in-frame clones appear in the TCRdb table, and some are missing; sequencing was by immunoSEQ multiplex PCR. Of approximately 160,000 clones in the sample, 85% to 95% were seen once. Sequenced sample: peripheral blood. The source of these receptors is a man aged 50 or older with acute or convalescent COVID-19.

The V gene is TRBV7-9, the J gene TRBJ1-1; no clear D. CDR1 is SEHNR and CDR2 is FQNEAQ in the germline V gene (reference sequence). Trimming cost V 5 bases and J 1 base, with 11 bases left between them. The CDR3 totals 14 residues. The DNA of the CDR3 is TGTGCCAGCAGCCGCCGGCGGGAGAACACTGAAGCTTTCTTT. Translation gives CASSRRRENTEAFF. The entire variable domain, with the rest obtained from reference TRBV7-9 and TRBJ1-1, is as follows: DTGVSQNPRHKITKRGQNVTFRCDPISEHNRLYWYRQTLGQGPEFLTYFQNEAQLEKSRLLSDRFSAERPKGSFSTLEIQRTEQGDSAMYLCASSRRRENTEAFFGQGTRLTVV.

The chain links TRBV7-9 to TRBJ1-1; tentative D call: TRBD1 (5 bases). This CDR3 comprises 13 residues. Germline V gene sequence: CDR1 SEHNR, CDR2 FQNEAQ (reference sequence). Trimming shortened V by 5 bases and J by 0 bases, and 7 bases separated the two germline ends. CDR3 sequence reads: CASSETVNTEAFF. CDR3 nucleotide sequence: TGTGCCAGCAGCGAGACAGTGAACACTGAAGCTTTCTTT.

The chain joins TRBV18 to TRBJ1-3; 9 bases are a match to TRBD1. Trimming removed 4 bases from V and 4 bases from J; junction bases left unmatched: 8. The CDR3 is 16 amino acids. Germline assignment: CDR1 KGHSH and CDR2 LQKENI. CDR3 residues: CASSLSGQGKGNTIYF. As DNA, the CDR3 is TGTGCCAGCTCACTGTCCGGACAGGGGAAAGGAAACACCATATATTTT.

V gene TRBV7-8 combines with J gene TRBJ2-1; possible D gene TRBD2, 6 bases. V lost 2 bases and J lost 9, with 11 bases in between. The germline CDR1 and CDR2 sequences are SGHVS and FQNEAQ. This CDR3 comprises 13 residues. The CDR3 loop reads CASSLTSPGEQFF. In DNA form, the CDR3 reads TGTGCCAGCAGCTTAACTAGCCCGGGTGAGCAGTTCTTC.

The J gene is TRBJ1-1, the V gene TRBV6-1, with 7 positions matching TRBD1. J lost 4 bases, V lost 4 bases, and 12 bases had no gene match. The CDR3 consists of 16 residues. Germline lookup yields CDR1 MNHNS and CDR2 SASEGT. The CDR3 coding sequence is TGTGCCAGCAGTGGGCCGGGACAGAAAACATTCACTGAAGCTTTCTTT. Amino acid sequence: CASSGPGQKTFTEAFF.

This clone appeared a single time. V usage is TRBV18 and J usage is TRBJ1-1; D may be TRBD1 (6 bases). Looked up from germline, CDR1 is KGHSH and CDR2 is LQKENI. V lost 3 bases, J lost 5 bases, and 13 bases lay in between. The CDR3 spans 14 residues. The CDR3 spells CASSPLQGGTEAFF. DNA for the CDR3: TGTGCCAGCTCACCGTTACAGGGTGGGACTGAAGCTTTCTTT.

The J gene is TRBJ1-5, the V gene TRBV2, with D possibly matching TRBD1 (6 bases). There are 15 residues in the CDR3. CDR1 and CDR2 from the germline V gene are SNHLY and FYNNEI. Trimming left V 6 bases short and J 7 bases short, with 19 bases between. In DNA, the CDR3 is TGTGCCAGCAGAGAAAACCGCCAGGGGAGACAGCCCCAGCATTTT. It specifies CASRENRQGRQPQHF.

Remarks on this clone: At the DNA level, this CDR3 is encoded by other sequences in the same sample as well. The chain is built from TRBV27 and TRBJ1-3, with unresolved D. The germline V and J ends were trimmed by 3 bases and 1 base, with 4 bases remaining between them. CDR1 MNHEY and CDR2 SMNVEV come from the germline V gene (reference sequence). This CDR3 has 13 amino acids. The CDR3 protein is CASSFSSGNTIYF. The CDR3 nucleotides are TGTGCCAGCAGTTTCAGTTCTGGAAACACCATATATTTT.

V gene TRBV4-3 combines with J gene TRBJ2-5, with D possibly TRBD2 on 5 matching bases. CDR1 is LGHNA and CDR2 is YSLEER in the germline V gene. The CDR3 runs to 13 residues. With 0 bases removed from V and 3 bases from J, the gap between germline ends came to 5 bases. DNA for the CDR3: TGCGCCAGCAGCCAAGACGGGAAAGAGACCCAGTACTTC. This codes for CASSQDGKETQYF.

V usage is TRBV27 and J usage is TRBJ2-3; D perhaps matches TRBD2 (6 bases). Germline V gives CDR1 MNHEY, CDR2 SMNVEV (reference sequence). This CDR3 comprises 13 residues. Trimming removed 6 bases from V and 6 bases from J, with 13 bases in between. The CDR3 DNA is TGTGCCAGCAGGCGCCCTGGGGGGGATACGCAGTATTTT. This sequence encodes CASRRPGGDTQYF.

This clone was observed a few times. The CDR3 loop is CASSGRGEGNQPQHF. For the CDR3, the DNA is TGTGCCAGTAGTGGGAGGGGAGAAGGGAACCAGCCCCAGCATTTT. This sequence joins TRBV19 and TRBJ1-5; D possibly corresponds to TRBD1 (5 bases). Looked up from germline, CDR1 is LNHDA and CDR2 is SQIVND (reference sequence). V was pared by 5 bases and J by 7 bases, with 18 bases between. This CDR3 has 15 amino acids.

The gene calls are TRBV10-1 and TRBJ1-1; no clear D gene. Germline CDR1 WNHNN, CDR2 SYGVQD (reference sequence). There are 13 residues in the CDR3. Trimming removed 0 bases at V and 3 bases at J, with 5 bases between. DNA for the CDR3: TGCGCCAGCAGTGAGTCGAGGTACACTGAAGCTTTCTTT. This translates into CASSESRYTEAFF.

The J gene is TRBJ2-1, the V gene TRBV18; a weak D match, TRBD2 (6 bases). Trimming left V 0 bases short and J 2 bases short, with 17 bases between. This CDR3 has 18 amino acids. Germline V gene sequence: CDR1 KGHSH, CDR2 LQKENI. Here the CDR3 reads CASSPPFRRGSTYNEQFF. The CDR3 DNA sequence: TGTGCCAGCTCACCACCATTTAGACGGGGGTCTACCTACAATGAGCAGTTCTTC.

The chain employs TRBV7-3 and TRBJ2-3; D ambiguous. V was trimmed by 0 bases and J by 7 bases, leaving 8 bases between them. Germline CDR1 and CDR2: SGHTA and FQGTGA. This CDR3 comprises 13 residues. The CDR3 is CASSLTGYNTQYF. CDR3 bases: TGTGCCAGCAGCTTAACCGGGTATAATACGCAGTATTTT. The full variable domain, completed using reference TRBV7-3 and TRBJ2-3, is GAGVSQTPSNKVTEKGKYVELRCDPISGHTALYWYRQSLGQGPEFLIYFQGTGAADDSGLPNDRFFAVRPEGSVSTLKIQRTERGDSAVYLCASSLTGYNTQYFGPGTRLTVL.

In this sample, this clone turned up a few times. This sequence joins TRBV7-3 and TRBJ1-5; D not resolved. CDR1 and CDR2 from the germline V gene are SGHTA and FQGTGA. Trimming pared 5 bases from V and 4 bases from J, leaving 9 bases between. This CDR3 has 13 amino acids. This chain's CDR3 is CASSREANQPQHF. CDR3 nucleotide sequence: TGTGCCAGCAGCCGCGAGGCGAATCAGCCCCAGCATTTT.

This chain joins TRBV5-1 and TRBJ1-2, with D unclear. This CDR3 has 13 amino acids. V shed 1 base and J shed 4 bases, with 8 bases lying between them. Per germline, CDR1 SGHRS and CDR2 YFSETQ. The CDR3 loop is CASSLFGPYGYTF. The CDR3 DNA reads as TGCGCCAGCAGCTTGTTCGGTCCCTATGGCTACACCTTC.

J is TRBJ1-2 and V is TRBV6-6; 7 positions agree with TRBD1. The CDR3 is 14 amino acids. The ends lost 1 base at V and 4 bases at J; junction bases unmatched: 3. CDR1 and CDR2 (germline): MNHNY, SVGAGI (reference sequence). The CDR3 spells CASSYLGQSYGYTF. CDR3 in DNA: TGTGCCAGCAGTTACTTGGGACAGAGCTATGGCTACACCTTC.

The rearrangement joins TRBV2 to TRBJ2-7; no clear D gene. V was pared by 6 bases and J by 3 bases, with 15 bases between. Germline values: CDR1 SNHLY, CDR2 FYNNEI. The CDR3 runs to 14 residues. Here the CDR3 DNA reads TGTGCCAGCAGCCTGGCCTCTAGAGTCTACGAGCAGTACGTC. This sequence encodes CASSLASRVYEQYV.

The J gene is TRBJ1-5, the V gene TRBV11-2; possible D gene TRBD1, 5 bases. The length of the CDR3 is 13 residues. Germline CDR1 SGHAT, CDR2 FQNNGV. Trimming took 3 bases from V and 4 from J, leaving 7 bases between them. CDR3 protein: CASSFDRNQPQHF. CDR3 in DNA: TGTGCCAGCAGCTTCGACAGAAATCAGCCCCAGCATTTT. The full variable domain, with the rest looked up from reference TRBV11-2 and TRBJ1-5, is EAGVAQSPRYKIIEKRQSVAFWCNPISGHATLYWYQQILGQGPKLLIQFQNNGVVDDSQLPKDRFSAERLKGVDSTLKIQPAKLEDSAVYLCASSFDRNQPQHFGDGTRLSIL.